This T cell receptor (beta chain) was sequenced for a study of cytomegalovirus exposure and HLA in healthy donors. The CDR3 is 14 residues long. V was pared by 2 bases and J by 4 bases, with 9 bases between. Germline V gene lookup returns CDR1 SGHRS and CDR2 YFSETQ. Use of 60 Vbeta and 13 Jbeta primers characterized the PCR. Some clones are missing from TCRdb's copy, which holds only in-frame ones; the method was immunoSEQ multiplex PCR. The sample holds around 150,000 clones; 55% to 70% are singletons and the top ten take less than 3.5%. Sequencing was carried out using PBMCs. The rearrangement uses TRBV5-1 and TRBJ1-4; D may be TRBD1 (5 bases). The TCR sequence derives from a woman between 35 and 50 years old in good health and CMV-seropositive. As DNA, the CDR3 is TGCGCCAGCAGCTTAACAGGAAGTAATGAAAAACTGTTTTTT. It is translated as CASSLTGSNEKLFF.